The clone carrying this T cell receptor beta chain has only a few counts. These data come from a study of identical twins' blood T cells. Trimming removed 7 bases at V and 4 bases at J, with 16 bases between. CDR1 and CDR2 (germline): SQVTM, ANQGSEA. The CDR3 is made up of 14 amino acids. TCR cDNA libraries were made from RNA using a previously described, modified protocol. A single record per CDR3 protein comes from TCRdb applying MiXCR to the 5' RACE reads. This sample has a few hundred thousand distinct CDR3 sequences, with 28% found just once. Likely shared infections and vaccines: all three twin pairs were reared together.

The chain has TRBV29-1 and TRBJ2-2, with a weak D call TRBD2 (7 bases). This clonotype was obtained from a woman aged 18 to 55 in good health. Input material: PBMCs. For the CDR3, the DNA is TGCAGCGCCTTAGGGGGGGCCTTCACCGGGGAGCTGTTTTTT. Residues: CSALGGAFTGELFF.